This section outlines one T cell receptor beta chain sequence together with its context. Its antigen specificity is not known. Base quality data are lacking; no much larger clone is found one base away. Ophthalmopathy patients had moderately to severely active disease, Clinical Activity Score of at least 3, NOSPECS grade of at least 4, and disease duration under 3 months. Anyone with other autoimmune diseases, uncontrolled infections, pregnancy or lactation was excluded from the study. Clinical symptoms, serum thyroxine, TRAb, thyroid ultrasound and orbital computed tomography were used for diagnosis. Ficoll-Paque density gradient centrifugation was used to isolate PBMCs from 10 ml of fresh peripheral blood. Total RNA was extracted with Trizol reagent and quality-checked on an Agilent 2100 Bioanalyzer. These data are taken from a study of Graves' ophthalmopathy and Graves' hyperthyroidism (dated by TCRdb to the late 2010s). At the level of the whole study: Peripheral blood samples were taken at the time of initial diagnosis, before any treatment was given. To tell Graves' ophthalmopathy apart from Graves' hyperthyroidism, and to predict which patients would progress to ophthalmopathy, the study relied on TCR beta repertoire signatures. In total, 135 blood samples were TCR-sequenced: approximately 40 ophthalmopathy, approximately 75 hyperthyroidism and about 17 hyperthyroidism-to-ophthalmopathy patients. To explore V-J signatures that separate ophthalmopathy from hyperthyroidism, a discovery set of approximately 100 patients was enrolled, consisting of 43 with ophthalmopathy and some 56 with stable hyperthyroidism. An independent validation cohort was composed of some 18 hyperthyroidism patients and around 16 patients who later progressed from hyperthyroidism to ophthalmopathy. T-cell repertoires of thyroid tissue and blood were compared in about 6 hyperthyroidism patients. Once sampling was done, hyperthyroidism patients were given methimazole at a starting dose of 30 mg daily, while ophthalmopathy patients were given high-dose intravenous methylprednisolone. General conclusions and limits of the study: In cross-validation, the 13-signature model distinguished ophthalmopathy from stable hyperthyroidism with nearly 90% sensitivity and approximately 81% specificity, while in the test set the corresponding values were about 80% and 75%. Most expanded thyroid clonotypes with frequency above 0.001 were also detected in blood, suggesting blood repertoires may reflect the thyroid immune response. No statistical method was used to predetermine the sample size, and group allocation was not hidden from the investigators. In validation, the model predicted ophthalmopathy progression with 55% to 71% sensitivity and 72.22% specificity; about a dozen predicted patients were CT-confirmed with GO in a median of about 6.2 months.

Sequences SGHVS (CDR1) and FQNEAQ (CDR2) are obtained from the germline V gene. The CDR3 goes from the cysteine to the phenylalanine over 16 residues. Kept here is only the CDR3 DNA, which spans 48 bases and is read in frame from base 1. V sheds 11 bases and J sheds 1 base, leaving 20 bases between their ends. For repertoire sequencing, the TCR beta CDR3 regions were amplified from RNA transcripts. HTBI primers and the Qiagen OneStep RT-PCR kit were used in a first-round RT-PCR, which was followed by a second-round multiplex PCR, size selection and purification. Libraries were sequenced on an Illumina HiSeq2000 using paired-end 100 bp reads. As for the original processing: SOAPnuke was used to process the reads, throwing out any read that had adapters, had uncalled bases, had a mean Phred below 15, or lacked an exact constant-primer or identifier match. High-quality paired reads were merged with COPE v1.2.5. Each unique nucleotide sequence was treated as a clonotype, and MiTCR v1.1 was used to align the clonotypes to the IMGT TRB V, D and J references. The analysis was limited to V-J combinations with a frequency above 0.0001, which together covered over 99% of the repertoires. A TCR clonal expansion and chaos score per V-J combination was defined as the ratio of F50 clonal expansion to chaos observed in the TCRdist matrix. Welch's t-statistics and random forest were used to reduce features to about a dozen V-J combinations, which were fed into a naive Bayes classifier. The similarity between thyroid and blood repertoires was quantified using the Morisita-Horn index. TCRdb handled the public reads itself, with Q25 trimming in fastp and clone calling in MiXCR, and kept productive beta chains. A single entry per CDR3 protein holds the most common genes and DNA from its merged rows. TCRdb, not the authors, supplied the V and J calls. The sample includes some 240,000 distinct CDR3 sequences, with around 42% observed a single time. Of the sample, around half falls within the top ten clones.

The origin of this receptor is an adult man with Graves' ophthalmopathy. The chain was built from TRBV7-8 and TRBJ1-4, with no D gene named confidently. The specimen was peripheral blood. At the DNA level, the sequence is TGTGCCTGGAGGGATTACGGGGAGGAAACTAATGAAAAACTGTTTTTT. Its translation reads: CAWRDYGEETNEKLFF.